Following are 23 T cell receptor beta chains from one sample sequenced in a study of cytomegalovirus exposure and HLA in healthy donors. Data came from immunoSEQ multiplex PCR; TCRdb stores just in-frame clones and leaves some out. This repertoire shows roughly 77,000 clones, roughly 94% found once; its top ten account for under 0.9%. Sequenced material: PBMCs. These receptor sequences come from a woman aged 18-29 years in good health and CMV-seronegative.

This clone was seen a single time. The V gene is TRBV6-5, the J gene TRBJ2-7, with TRBD1 identical over 9 bases. The CDR3 extends over 15 amino acids. Germline assignment: CDR1 MNHEY and CDR2 SVGAGI. Unmatched junction bases numbered 11, after V lost 7 bases and J lost 4 bases. The CDR3 nucleotides read TGTGCCAGCACCTTTGAACGTGGGACAGGGTACGAGCAGTACTTC. This gives the protein CASTFERGTGYEQYF.

J is TRBJ2-1 and V is TRBV7-2; 15 positions match TRBD2. Per germline, CDR1 SGHTA and CDR2 FQGNSA. CDR3 length: 17 amino acids. V shed 3 bases, J shed 13 bases, and the junction held 13 bases outside the gene matches. The CDR3, as DNA: TGTGCCAGCAGCTTCCCTGGACTAGCGGGAGGGAAAAGGGGTCAGTTCTTC. As protein: CASSFPGLAGGKRGQFF. The variable domain in full, with the rest retrieved from reference TRBV7-2 and TRBJ2-1, is GAGVSQSPSNKVTEKGKDVELRCDPISGHTALYWYRQSLGQGLEFLIYFQGNSAPDKSGLPSDRFSAERTGGSVSTLTIQRTQQEDSAVYLCASSFPGLAGGKRGQFFGPGTRLTVL.

V and J are TRBV4-3 and TRBJ1-1, with D tentatively TRBD1 (5 bases). Germline CDR1 and CDR2: LGHNA and YSLEER. The CDR3 runs 14 residues. Deletions cut 1 base from V and 4 bases from J, with 10 bases between. CDR3 coding DNA: TGCGCCAGCAGCCAAGCGTGGGGGGGCACTGAAGCTTTCTTT. Its translation: CASSQAWGGTEAFF.

The chain recombines TRBV9 with TRBJ1-5; D not resolved. The CDR3 runs to 14 residues. Deletions cut 0 bases from V and 5 bases from J, with 9 bases between. Germline values: CDR1 SGDLS, CDR2 YYNGEE. The CDR3 reads CASSVGGSDQPQHF. Here the CDR3 DNA reads TGTGCCAGCAGCGTAGGCGGGAGCGATCAGCCCCAGCATTTT.

The chain employs TRBV19 and TRBJ1-1, with a tentative D call TRBD1 (6 bases). Germline lookup yields CDR1 LNHDA and CDR2 SQIVND (reference sequence). Trimming pared 1 base from V and 5 bases from J, leaving 14 bases between. The CDR3 runs 15 residues. The DNA of the CDR3 is TGTGCCAGTAGTATAGGGGCAGGGGCGAGGACTGAAGCTTTCTTT. Translation gives CASSIGAGARTEAFF.

V gene TRBV27 combines with J gene TRBJ1-4; D not resolved. CDR1 and CDR2 from the germline V gene are MNHEY and SMNVEV (reference sequence). The CDR3 consists of 15 residues. The V end lost 0 bases, the J end lost 8 bases, and 13 bases lay between the germline ends. CDR3 nucleotides: TGTGCCAGCAGTTTATCCTCCGGGTTTGAAGAAAAACTGTTTTTT. This sequence encodes CASSLSSGFEEKLFF.

The chain carries TRBV19 and TRBJ1-5; D is unresolved. Looked up from germline, CDR1 is LNHDA and CDR2 is SQIVND (reference sequence). This CDR3 region has 14 residues. Between the trimmed V and J ends, which lost 3 bases and 2 bases, there was a span of 8 bases. The CDR3: CASSIISGNQPQHF. The CDR3 region has the DNA TGTGCCAGTAGTATTATTAGCGGCAATCAGCCCCAGCATTTT. The complete variable domain, with remaining parts taken from reference TRBV19 and TRBJ1-5, reads DGGITQSPKYLFRKEGQNVTLSCEQNLNHDAMYWYRQDPGQGLRLIYYSQIVNDFQKGDIAEGYSVSREKKESFPLTVTSAQKNPTAFYLCASSIISGNQPQHFGDGTRLSIL.

The rearrangement joins TRBV4-3 to TRBJ1-1, with D tentatively TRBD1 (6 bases). The CDR3 contains 16 residues. V was pared by 1 base and J by 4 bases, with 16 bases between. Germline CDR1 is LGHNA and CDR2 is YSLEER. The CDR3 region is CASSQGHRVVSTEAFF. In nucleotides, the CDR3 is TGCGCCAGCAGCCAAGGACACAGGGTGGTGAGCACTGAAGCTTTCTTT.

This clone showed up just once. The chain employs TRBV29-1 and TRBJ2-5; 7 nucleotides line up with TRBD1. The V gene's germline CDR1 is SQVTM and CDR2 ANQGSEA. The CDR3 is 12 amino acids. V shed 7 bases and J 3 bases; nucleotides not matched to a gene: 5. The CDR3, as DNA: TGCAGCGCGGGACAGTCGAAAGAGACCCAGTACTTC. It codes for CSAGQSKETQYF.

The chain joins TRBV30 to TRBJ2-7; D is unclear. Per the germline V gene, CDR1 is GTSNPN and CDR2 is SVGIG (reference sequence). V was clipped by 5 bases and J by 3 bases, with 11 bases between them. The CDR3 consists of 12 residues. The CDR3 sequence: CAWQIRVYEQYF. The CDR3, as DNA: TGTGCCTGGCAAATCCGGGTCTACGAGCAGTACTTC.

This chain links TRBV9 with TRBJ2-4; 9 positions agree with TRBD1. There are 16 residues in the CDR3. Germline CDR1 is SGDLS and CDR2 is YYNGEE. V lost 0 bases, J lost 6 bases, and 7 bases stayed unmatched. Here the CDR3 DNA reads TGTGCCAGCAGCGTAGCTACAGGGGGCGCTGGAAACATTCAGTACTTC. As protein: CASSVATGGAGNIQYF.

V and J are TRBV21-1 and TRBJ1-5. TRBV21-1 is deemed a pseudogene. There are 17 residues in the CDR3. CDR3 DNA: TGTGCCAGCAGCACTCCCCGGGGGGGATATAGCAATCAGCCCCAGCATTTT. Its protein product is CASSTPRGGYSNQPQHF.

The CDR3 DNA follows: TGTGCCAGCAGTTTTAGTGTCCCAGGAGGAACTGAAGCTTTCTTT. Amino acid sequence: CASSFSVPGGTEAFF. The rearrangement uses TRBV28 and TRBJ1-1; D unresolved. The CDR3 consists of 15 residues. CDR1 is MDHEN and CDR2 is SYDVKM in the germline V gene. With 3 bases removed from V and 5 bases from J, the gap between germline ends came to 16 bases. Based on the CDR3 plus reference TRBV28 and TRBJ1-1, the full variable domain is DVKVTQSSRYLVKRTGEKVFLECVQDMDHENMFWYRQDPGLGLRLIYFSYDVKMKEKGDIPEGYSVSREKKERFSLILESASTNQTSMYLCASSFSVPGGTEAFFGQGTRLTVV.

The chain carries TRBV4-3 and TRBJ2-2, with TRBD2 as a possible D gene (5 bases). CDR1 is LGHNA, CDR2 YSLEER, per germline. Trimming cost V 1 base and J 6 bases, with 6 bases left between them. The CDR3 is 13 residues long. The CDR3 DNA follows: TGCGCCAGCAGCCAAGCGAGGGCCGGGGAGCTGTTTTTT. Translation: CASSQARAGELFF.

The chain is built from TRBV28 and TRBJ2-5; a possible D gene is TRBD2 (5 bases). This CDR3 spans 9 amino acids. V was cut by 10 bases and J by 7 bases, with 7 bases left in between. Germline V gene data show CDR1 as MDHEN and CDR2 as SYDVKM. CDR3 DNA: TGTGCCACTCGGGGGACCCAGTACTTC. It yields the protein CATRGTQYF.

The chain employs TRBV7-2 and TRBJ1-3, with D possibly TRBD1 on 5 matching bases. The CDR3 totals 17 residues. V dropped 1 base and J dropped 1 base, with 14 bases sitting between them. The germline V gene has CDR1 SGHTA and CDR2 FQGNSA. This CDR3 is CASSLVGRQTSGNTIYF. CDR3 nucleotide sequence: TGTGCCAGCAGCTTAGTAGGCAGACAGACATCTGGAAACACCATATATTTT.

This clone was counted only a few times. The chain recombines TRBV6-5 with TRBJ2-5; D remains unclear. The CDR3 length is 13 residues. In germline, CDR1 is MNHEY, CDR2 SVGAGI. Deletions cut 5 bases from V and 2 bases from J, with 9 bases between. The CDR3 reads CASSGQAQETQYF. For the CDR3, the DNA is TGTGCCAGCAGTGGGCAGGCGCAAGAGACCCAGTACTTC.

The genes are TRBV2 and TRBJ2-3; D may be TRBD1 (5 bases). This CDR3 is built from 16 residues. Trimming took 8 bases from V and 3 from J, leaving 21 bases between them. Germline V CDR1 and CDR2: SNHLY, FYNNEI. The CDR3 DNA reads TGTGCCAGCCCAAAGGGGATGGCAGGCCCGACAGATACGCAGTATTTT. It specifies CASPKGMAGPTDTQYF.

This rearrangement joins TRBV19 to TRBJ2-3; D gene ambiguous. The germline CDR1 and CDR2 sequences are LNHDA and SQIVND (reference sequence). The CDR3 contains 13 residues. V was trimmed by 3 bases and J by 0 bases, leaving 4 bases between them. The CDR3 here is CASSMASTDTQYF. Here the CDR3 DNA reads TGTGCCAGTAGTATGGCTAGCACAGATACGCAGTATTTT.

The chain is built from TRBV7-2 and TRBJ2-5; no firm D call. The CDR3 is made up of 14 amino acids. The V end lost 8 bases, the J end lost 1 base, and 14 bases lay between the germline ends. CDR1 is SGHTA and CDR2 is FQGNSA in the germline V gene. CDR3 nucleotides: TGTGCCAGCTCCCCGAACTCCCCCCAAGAGACCCAGTACTTC. Translating it yields CASSPNSPQETQYF.

V and J are TRBV10-2 and TRBJ2-5, with D possibly TRBD2 on 5 matching bases. The CDR3 length is 12 residues. The V gene lost 7 bases and the J gene lost 4 bases, with 10 bases spanning the gap. Germline CDR1 and CDR2: WSHSY and SAAADI. CDR3: CASTPGGETQYF. The CDR3 DNA is TGCGCCAGCACCCCTGGAGGAGAGACCCAGTACTTC.

This chain uses TRBV6-1 with TRBJ1-4, with D hard to call. The CDR3 is made up of 15 amino acids. Looked up from germline, CDR1 is MNHNS and CDR2 is SASEGT. V was shortened by 0 bases and J by 5 bases, with 10 bases between the two germline ends. CDR3 DNA sequence: TGTGCCAGCAGTGAAGCTGGGAGACCAAATGAAAAACTGTTTTTT. This encodes CASSEAGRPNEKLFF.

This clone has a single count. The CDR3 loop reads CASSSYVAGGLDEQFF. The CDR3 DNA reads as TGTGCCAGCAGTTCCTATGTAGCGGGAGGGCTGGATGAGCAGTTCTTC. The gene calls are TRBV27 and TRBJ2-1; 11 nucleotides match TRBD2. Germline V gene data show CDR1 as MNHEY and CDR2 as SMNVEV (reference sequence). The CDR3 is 16 amino acids. V was clipped by 4 bases and J by 8 bases; unmatched bases: 10.